The 7 T cell receptor beta chains below come from one sample, sequenced in a study of T cell responses to AZD1222 COVID-19 vaccine. Generated by immunoSEQ multiplex PCR, the TCRdb table keeps only in-frame clones and is missing some. In the table there are around 130,000 clones, approximately 90% of which are singletons. The sequences come from peripheral blood, collected 28 days after the second dose of the MenACWY control vaccine. Receptors were obtained from an adult who received the MenACWY meningococcal vaccine as a control.

The chain employs TRBV10-1 and TRBJ1-1; D is perhaps TRBD1 (5 bases). V lost 2 bases, J lost 1 base, and 14 bases lay in between. The CDR3 runs to 16 residues. Germline CDR1 reads WNHNN; CDR2 reads SYGVQD (reference sequence). The CDR3 is CASSEEQEGENTEAFF. For the CDR3, the DNA is TGCGCCAGCAGTGAGGAACAGGAGGGAGAGAACACTGAAGCTTTCTTT.

The chain carries TRBV28 and TRBJ1-5; possibly TRBD1 for D (5 bases). This CDR3 has 14 residues. Trimming left V 8 bases short and J 7 bases short, with 18 bases between. CDR1 is MDHEN, CDR2 SYDVKM, per germline. The CDR3 region is CASPTGVRWQPQHF. DNA for the CDR3: TGTGCCAGCCCTACGGGGGTACGATGGCAGCCCCAGCATTTT.

The rearrangement uses TRBV7-9 and TRBJ2-1, with 7 bases aligning to TRBD2. V was pared by 3 bases and J by 0 bases, with 2 bases of the junction left unmatched. CDR3 length equals 15 residues. CDR1 and CDR2 (germline): SEHNR, FQNEAQ (reference sequence). The CDR3 sequence is CASSLSGASYNEQFF. The CDR3 DNA sequence: TGTGCCAGCAGCTTGAGCGGGGCCTCCTACAATGAGCAGTTCTTC.

This sequence joins TRBV7-9 and TRBJ1-2, with 11 bases fitting TRBD1. After removal of 3 bases from V and 8 bases from J, the junction contained 8 bases not matched to a gene. There are 15 residues in the CDR3. The V gene's germline CDR1 is SEHNR and CDR2 FQNEAQ (reference sequence). This CDR3 is CASSFGPRTGGGYTF. The CDR3 coding sequence is TGTGCCAGCAGCTTTGGCCCTAGGACAGGGGGCGGCTACACCTTC. The full variable domain, with the rest looked up from reference TRBV7-9 and TRBJ1-2, is DTGVSQNPRHKITKRGQNVTFRCDPISEHNRLYWYRQTLGQGPEFLTYFQNEAQLEKSRLLSDRFSAERPKGSFSTLEIQRTEQGDSAMYLCASSFGPRTGGGYTFGSGTRLTVV.

The chain recombines TRBV27 with TRBJ2-3; 12 bases map to TRBD2. V shed 4 bases and J 2 bases; nucleotides not matched to a gene: 4. The germline gives CDR1 MNHEY, CDR2 SMNVEV (reference sequence). This CDR3 contains 16 residues. The CDR3 loop is CASSSLAGGFTDTQYF. DNA of the CDR3: TGTGCCAGCAGTTCCCTAGCGGGGGGGTTCACAGATACGCAGTATTTT.

This chain links TRBV6-5 with TRBJ2-2; 9 nucleotides match TRBD1. Per germline, CDR1 MNHEY and CDR2 SVGAGI. This CDR3 contains 15 residues. The trim removed 5 bases at V and 4 bases at J, leaving 5 bases unmatched. The CDR3 region has the DNA TGTGCCAGCAGTAGACAGGGGGTCGGCACCGGGGAGCTGTTTTTT. Its protein product is CASSRQGVGTGELFF.

This sequence joins TRBV27 and TRBJ2-4; D remains unclear. The CDR3 sequence is 11 residues long. Trimming removed 3 bases from V and 8 bases from J, with 5 bases in between. The germline CDR1 and CDR2 sequences are MNHEY and SMNVEV (reference sequence). The CDR3 DNA reads TGTGCCAGCAGTTTTCGAGACATTCAGTACTTC. Its protein product is CASSFRDIQYF.